This T cell receptor (beta chain) was documented in a study of T cell repertoires in cytomegalovirus infection. Turning to the study itself: Signatures in public TCR beta sequences pointed to both CMV infection and matching HLA type.

TCRdb re-called the reads with MiXCR, one entry per CDR3 protein. The table records a few hundred thousand distinct CDR3 sequences, over 7.5% of them present only once. V shed 1 base and J 7 bases; nucleotides not matched to a gene: 2. The V gene's germline CDR1 is MGHRA and CDR2 YSYEKL. This CDR3 spans 15 amino acids. This clonotype occurred a few times. The antigen is not known. Findings and caveats of the study: The study identified carriers of CMV plus the relevant HLA from cumulative public TCR beta family frequency. CMV-specific HLA-C-restricted TCR beta clonotypes dominated the ex vivo response.

V is TRBV4-1 and J is TRBJ1-4; 11 positions match TRBD1. Sequencing was performed on PBMCs. The receptor was derived from a human donor in good health (CMV status not recorded). Some clones in this sample may be carry-over from other donors' samples. The CDR3 is CASSQVGTGGEKLFF. CDR3 nucleotide sequence: TGCGCCAGCAGCCAAGTCGGGACAGGGGGTGAAAAACTGTTTTTT.